This T cell receptor (beta chain) was found in a study of blood T cell repertoires in COVID-19. This clone was counted once. As handled by the study authors: How many nucleated cells were present was estimated from reference gene primer amplification. Profiled with immunoSEQ multiplex PCR; TCRdb holds only in-frame clones, not every one. The V and J calls and the clone size are those of that table, but D and trimming were determined from the DNA. The sample includes approximately 360,000 clones, around 90% seen only once; the top ten take 1.2%. This CDR3 comprises 22 residues. V dropped 6 bases and J dropped 9; count of bases not matched to a gene: 30. Germline loops: CDR1 MDHEN, CDR2 SYDVKM.

The chain employs TRBV28 and TRBJ1-4, with 11 bases that match TRBD1. This TCR was sampled from a man in his forties with acute or convalescent COVID-19. The sequenced material came from peripheral blood. CDR3 sequence reads: CASRNTEGQGGDARGKMKKLFF. Here the CDR3 DNA reads TGTGCCAGCAGGAACACTGAGGGACAGGGGGGCGACGCAAGAGGTAAAATGAAAAAACTGTTTTTT.